This is a list of T cell receptor beta chains from one sample in a study of somatic mutations in cytotoxic T cells in rheumatoid arthritis. Method: immunoSEQ multiplex PCR; TCRdb's copy keeps in-frame clones and lacks some. The sample contains 15,000 to 20,000 clones, more than 75% of which appear only once. Sequenced sample: CD8+ T cells sorted from blood. Receptor source: an adult with rheumatoid arthritis. The CDR3 runs from the conserved cysteine through the conserved F or W. D genes are given only for firm matches. Where a row states a size, it is once, few, many or the class of an expanded clone; other rows omit it.

>NA|TRBJ2-5|14|TRBV25-1|TRBD1
CASSPGQGAQTQYF
TGTGCCAGCAGTCCCGGACAGGGCGCTCAGACCCAGTACTTC
>NA|TRBJ1-2|12|TRBV19|NA
CATEAVNYGYTF
TGTGCCACGGAAGCAGTTAACTATGGCTACACCTTC
>NA|TRBJ2-3|14|TRBV29-1|NA
CSVEGPEYTDTQYF
TGCAGCGTTGAAGGGCCAGAATACACAGATACGCAGTATTTT
>NA|TRBJ1-5|15|TRBV28|NA
CASSFRFTGNQPQHF
TGTGCCAGCAGTTTCCGGTTTACGGGCAATCAGCCCCAGCATTTT
>NA|TRBJ2-3|14|TRBV11-2|NA
CASSLGPVTDTQYF
TGTGCCAGCAGCTTAGGGCCAGTCACAGATACGCAGTATTTT
>NA|TRBJ1-5|15|TRBV30|NA
CAWSPWTMGNQPQHF
TGTGCCTGGAGTCCGTGGACGATGGGCAATCAGCCCCAGCATTTT
>NA|TRBJ2-1|14|TRBV6-5|TRBD2
CASSRLAGWDEQFF
TGTGCCAGCAGTAGGCTAGCGGGATGGGATGAGCAGTTCTTC
>NA|TRBJ2-1|15|TRBV7-9|TRBD2
CASSQRESGYNEQFF
TGTGCCAGCAGTCAGCGGGAGAGTGGCTACAATGAGCAGTTCTTC
>few|TRBJ1-1|15|TRBV4-1|NA
CASSQGNRWGTEAFF
TGCGCCAGCAGCCAAGGTAACAGGTGGGGCACTGAAGCTTTCTTT
>NA|TRBJ1-1|15|TRBV5-5|NA
CASSPRADLGTEAFF
TGTGCCAGCAGCCCGAGGGCGGATCTCGGGACTGAAGCTTTCTTT
>NA|TRBJ2-7|12|TRBV7-2|NA
CASSFDRYEQYF
TGTGCCAGCAGCTTTGACAGATACGAGCAGTACTTC
>once|TRBJ2-7|13|TRBV5-8|NA
CASSLGNLVEQYF
TGTGCCAGCAGCTTGGGGAACCTTGTAGAGCAGTACTTC
>once|TRBJ1-2|12|TRBV6-1|NA
CASSLGDYGYTF
TGTGCCAGCAGTTTGGGGGACTATGGCTACACCTTC
>NA|TRBJ1-4|15|TRBV4-1|TRBD1
CASSQGAGGGEKLFF
TGCGCCAGCAGCCAAGGGGCAGGGGGCGGTGAAAAACTGTTTTTT
>NA|TRBJ2-1|15|TRBV7-3|NA
CASSFSRSTYNEQFF
TGTGCCAGCAGCTTTAGTCGCAGCACCTACAATGAGCAGTTCTTC
>NA|TRBJ2-7|13|TRBV27|TRBD1
CASSWTGGREQYF
TGTGCCAGCAGTTGGACAGGGGGCCGCGAGCAGTACTTC
>NA|TRBJ1-2|15|TRBV6-5|NA
CASSYSRSASRGYTF
TGTGCCAGCAGTTACTCGAGGTCAGCCTCTCGGGGCTACACCTTC
>NA|TRBJ2-1|13|TRBV7-2|NA
CASGGASYNEQFF
TGTGCCAGCGGCGGGGCCTCCTACAATGAGCAGTTCTTC
>NA|TRBJ2-1|15|TRBV15|NA
CATSRAGLGRNEQFF
TGTGCCACCAGCAGAGCGGGACTTGGGAGGAATGAGCAGTTCTTC
>NA|TRBJ2-7|15|TRBV4-3|NA
CASSQDGSNSDEQYF
TGCGCCAGCAGCCAAGATGGGTCCAATAGCGACGAGCAGTACTTC
>NA|TRBJ1-1|14|TRBV28|NA
CASGIIGGNTEAFF
TGTGCCAGCGGGATCATCGGTGGGAACACTGAAGCTTTCTTT
>NA|TRBJ2-5|13|TRBV9|NA
CASSVGGKETQYF
TGTGCCAGCAGCGTAGGTGGAAAAGAGACCCAGTACTTC
>NA|TRBJ2-7|16|TRBV15|TRBD2
CATSRGYASGSHEQYF
TGTGCCACCAGCAGGGGTTACGCTAGCGGGAGCCACGAGCAGTACTTC
>once|TRBJ2-1|16|TRBV11-2|NA
CASSLGLSGLYNEQFF
TGTGCCAGCAGCTTAGGGCTCAGCGGACTATACAATGAGCAGTTCTTC
>NA|TRBJ2-2|16|TRBV4-1|NA
CASSPIQEARGGELFF
TGCGCCAGCAGCCCCATACAGGAAGCGCGAGGAGGGGAGCTGTTTTTT
>NA|TRBJ1-1|15|TRBV9|NA
CASSVASSWDTEAFF
TGTGCCAGCAGCGTAGCGAGCTCTTGGGACACTGAAGCTTTCTTT
>NA|TRBJ2-5|17|TRBV11-2|TRBD2
CASSAKGLAGGGETQYF
TGTGCCAGCAGCGCCAAGGGACTAGCGGGAGGCGGAGAGACCCAGTACTTC
>NA|TRBJ2-7|14|TRBV27|NA
CASSRSGDPYEQYF
TGTGCCAGCAGTAGATCGGGGGATCCCTACGAGCAGTACTTC
>NA|TRBJ2-2|17|TRBV28|TRBD1
CASSFRIMNRGFGELFF
TGTGCCAGCAGTTTCCGAATCATGAACAGGGGATTCGGGGAGCTGTTTTTT
>NA|TRBJ2-1|17|TRBV10-3|NA
CAISDPRQESSYNEQFF
TGTGCCATCAGTGACCCCCGCCAGGAAAGCTCCTACAATGAGCAGTTCTTC
>NA|TRBJ2-3|16|TRBV19|NA
CASSIVRELGVDTQYF
TGTGCCAGTAGTATAGTGCGGGAATTGGGAGTTGATACGCAGTATTTT
>NA|TRBJ1-1|12|TRBV7-8|NA
CASSLRSDEAFF
TGTGCCAGCAGCTTAAGGTCGGATGAAGCTTTCTTT
>NA|TRBJ2-5|13|TRBV27|TRBD2
CATGPGGPETQYF
TGTGCCACCGGACCGGGAGGGCCTGAGACCCAGTACTTC
>NA|TRBJ2-3|16|TRBV4-1|TRBD2
CASSQETGGILDTQYF
TGCGCCAGCAGCCAAGAAACGGGAGGCATACTAGATACGCAGTATTTT
>NA|TRBJ2-2|19|TRBV7-9|TRBD2
CASSYAGVAGVGNTGELFF
TGTGCCAGCAGCTACGCAGGGGTAGCGGGAGTTGGGAACACCGGGGAGCTGTTTTTT
>NA|TRBJ2-1|13|TRBV6-1|NA
CASSGSIFDEQFF
TGTGCCAGCAGTGGTAGTATTTTCGATGAGCAGTTCTTC
>NA|TRBJ2-2|16|TRBV13|TRBD2
CASSGRLAENTGELFF
TGTGCCAGCAGCGGGAGACTAGCGGAGAACACCGGGGAGCTGTTTTTT
>NA|TRBJ2-2|16|TRBV29-1|TRBD2
CSVEGLAGANTGELFF
TGCAGCGTTGAAGGGCTAGCGGGGGCGAACACCGGGGAGCTGTTTTTT
>NA|TRBJ2-1|13|TRBV27|TRBD2
CASSFSGRNEQFF
TGTGCCAGCAGTTTCTCCGGGAGGAATGAGCAGTTCTTC
>few|TRBJ2-2|15|TRBV7-9|NA
CASSLARDDTGELFF
TGTGCCAGCAGCTTAGCGAGGGACGACACCGGGGAGCTGTTTTTT
>NA|TRBJ1-1|15|TRBV4-1|TRBD1
CASSQGDRTNTEAFF
TGCGCCAGCAGCCAAGGGGACAGGACGAACACTGAAGCTTTCTTT
>medium-sized|TRBJ2-7|15|TRBV28|NA
CASSLGPRSSYEQYF
TGTGCCAGCAGTCTAGGACCGAGGAGCTCCTACGAGCAGTACTTC
>NA|TRBJ1-2|14|TRBV5-4|NA
CASSLTGEIYGYTF
TGTGCCAGCAGCTTGACAGGAGAAATCTATGGCTACACCTTC
>NA|TRBJ2-7|12|TRBV29-1|NA
CSVLGGGYEQYF
TGCAGCGTTCTCGGGGGAGGATACGAGCAGTACTTC
>NA|TRBJ2-1|12|TRBV27|NA
CASSLSGREQFF
TGTGCCAGCAGTTTATCGGGACGAGAGCAGTTCTTC
>NA|TRBJ2-2|17|TRBV19|NA
CASSISWEQLNTGELFF
TGTGCCAGTAGTATATCCTGGGAACAACTGAACACCGGGGAGCTGTTTTTT
>few|TRBJ1-5|15|TRBV4-1|NA
CASSQDRAGDQPQHF
TGCGCCAGCAGCCAAGATCGAGCAGGAGATCAGCCCCAGCATTTT
>NA|TRBJ2-1|15|TRBV28|TRBD2
CASSYGTSGTNEQFF
TGTGCCAGCAGTTATGGGACTAGCGGAACCAATGAGCAGTTCTTC
>NA|TRBJ1-1|15|TRBV19|NA
CASSIGGMGNTEAFF
TGTGCCAGTAGTATTGGGGGAATGGGGAACACTGAAGCTTTCTTT
>NA|TRBJ2-7|14|TRBV5-1|NA
CASSSTGGSYEQYF
TGCGCCAGCAGCTCAACTGGGGGATCATACGAGCAGTACTTC
>NA|TRBJ2-3|19|TRBV5-1|TRBD2
CASSLGGLADLSSTDTQYF
TGCGCCAGCAGCTTAGGGGGACTAGCGGACCTATCGAGCACAGATACGCAGTATTTT
>NA|TRBJ1-3|12|TRBV29-1|TRBD1
CSVADRLNTIYF
TGCAGCGTCGCGGACAGGTTGAACACCATATATTTT
>NA|TRBJ2-1|18|TRBV5-8|TRBD2
CASSWGTSGPSSYNEQFF
TGTGCCAGCAGCTGGGGGACTAGCGGGCCGAGCTCCTACAATGAGCAGTTCTTC
>NA|TRBJ1-3|15|TRBV19|NA
CASRPGKSSGNTIYF
TGTGCCAGTAGGCCAGGGAAGAGCTCTGGAAACACCATATATTTT
>NA|TRBJ2-7|11|TRBV7-9|NA
CASSLQDEQYF
TGTGCCAGCAGCTTGCAGGACGAGCAGTACTTC
>NA|TRBJ2-3|18|TRBV19|NA
CASSTSLGTSSPTDTQYF
TGTGCCAGTAGTACCTCCTTGGGCACTAGCAGCCCCACAGATACGCAGTATTTT
>NA|TRBJ1-5|13|TRBV27|NA
CASSLGPGGPQHF
TGTGCCAGCAGTTTAGGCCCGGGGGGTCCCCAGCATTTT